These 27 T cell receptor beta chains came from one sample sequenced in a study of OX40 agonist ivuxolimab in advanced cancers. Some clones are missing from TCRdb's copy, which holds only in-frame ones; the method was immunoSEQ multiplex PCR. The data contain over 80,000 clones, approximately 90% of them singletons. Sequences were derived from CD4+ or CD8+ T cells sorted from blood, sampled in a trial of the OX40 agonist ivuxolimab. The receptors stem from an adult with an advanced solid tumor such as melanoma, head and neck, liver or kidney cancer.

This chain uses TRBV2 with TRBJ1-5; no clear D gene. Germline V lookup: CDR1 SNHLY, CDR2 FYNNEI. With 4 bases removed from V and 9 bases from J, the gap between germline ends came to 7 bases. The CDR3 extends over 11 amino acids. The CDR3 coding sequence is TGTGCCAGCAGTGGCCTTGGGCCCCAGCATTTT. Its protein product is CASSGLGPQHF. The full variable domain, its missing parts supplied by reference TRBV2 and TRBJ1-5, is EPEVTQTPSHQVTQMGQEVILRCVPISNHLYFYWYRQILGQKVEFLVSFYNNEISEKSEIFDDQFSVERPDGSNFTLKIRSTKLEDSAMYFCASSGLGPQHFGDGTRLSIL.

The sample holds one count of this clone. Written as DNA, the CDR3 is TGTGCCAGCGGTGCGGGGCAGAGTCAGCCCCAGCATTTT. This sequence encodes CASGAGQSQPQHF. The chain carries TRBV7-2 and TRBJ1-5; D might be TRBD1 (5 bases). Germline CDR1 and CDR2: SGHTA and FQGNSA. This CDR3 comprises 13 residues. The V and J ends lost 8 bases and 6 bases respectively, with 14 bases between them.

V gene TRBV7-9 combines with J gene TRBJ2-3; D is possibly TRBD1 or TRBD2 (5 bases each). The CDR3 length is 13 residues. V lost 8 bases, J lost 5 bases, and 14 bases lay in between. CDR1 is SEHNR, CDR2 FQNEAQ, per germline (reference sequence). Here the CDR3 reads CASQLGERDTQYF. Written as DNA, the CDR3 is TGTGCCAGCCAACTGGGGGAGAGAGATACGCAGTATTTT.

The V gene is TRBV28, the J gene TRBJ2-5; unclear D gene. The V end was cut by 3 bases, the J end by 4 bases, with 9 bases between. Germline loops: CDR1 MDHEN, CDR2 SYDVKM. This CDR3 spans 13 amino acids. CDR3 amino acids: CASSFTPGETQYF. The DNA of the CDR3 is TGTGCCAGCAGTTTCACCCCGGGAGAGACCCAGTACTTC.

The chain recombines TRBV2 with TRBJ1-2; D unclear. V lost 2 bases, J lost 8 bases, and 15 bases lay in between. Germline V gene lookup returns CDR1 SNHLY and CDR2 FYNNEI. This CDR3 is built from 14 residues. CDR3 in amino acids: CASSEIPLGQGYTF. The CDR3 DNA follows: TGTGCCAGCAGTGAAATCCCACTGGGTCAGGGCTACACCTTC.

The chain joins TRBV12-1 to TRBJ2-7; the table's D call TRBD2 went unverified against the DNA. TRBV12-1 is assigned pseudogene status. The length of the CDR3 is 14 residues. CDR3 nucleotides: TGTGCCAGCAGCCACCGGGACTACGGGTACGAGCAGTACTTC. It specifies CASSHRDYGYEQYF.

This clone was observed a single time. The rearrangement links TRBV5-1 to TRBJ2-7; possibly TRBD1 for D (5 bases). V was trimmed by 0 bases and J by 3 bases, leaving 19 bases between them. CDR3 size: 17 residues. Germline values: CDR1 SGHRS, CDR2 YFSETQ. Here the CDR3 reads CASSLVPQGTVIYEQYF. As DNA, the CDR3 is TGCGCCAGCAGCTTGGTACCGCAGGGTACGGTTATCTACGAGCAGTACTTC. The complete variable domain, with remaining parts taken from reference TRBV5-1 and TRBJ2-7, reads KAGVTQTPRYLIKTRGQQVTLSCSPISGHRSVSWYQQTPGQGLQFLFEYFSETQRNKGNFPGRFSGRQFSNSRSEMNVSTLELGDSALYLCASSLVPQGTVIYEQYFGPGTRLTVT.

The chain carries TRBV6-1 and TRBJ2-4, with unresolved D. Germline lookup yields CDR1 MNHNS and CDR2 SASEGT. Trimming removed 10 bases from V and 1 base from J, with 11 bases in between. The CDR3 extends over 13 amino acids. Here the CDR3 reads CATQWAAKNIQYF. CDR3 in DNA: TGTGCCACCCAGTGGGCGGCCAAAAACATTCAGTACTTC.

The chain joins TRBV30 to TRBJ2-7; D is undetermined. This CDR3 has 12 residues. CDR1 is GTSNPN, CDR2 SVGIG, per germline (reference sequence). Trimming took off 4 bases at V and 2 bases at J, with 9 bases between the two ends. The CDR3 sequence is CAWKGGTYEQYF. The DNA of the CDR3 is TGTGCCTGGAAGGGTGGGACCTACGAGCAGTACTTC.

The rearrangement links TRBV2 to TRBJ2-7; 8 positions match TRBD2. The CDR3 length is 15 residues. Unmatched junction bases numbered 3, after V lost 2 bases and J lost 0 bases. CDR1 and CDR2 from the germline V gene are SNHLY and FYNNEI. CDR3 DNA sequence: TGTGCCAGCAGTGAAAGCGGGAGAGGCTCCTACGAGCAGTACTTC. Its protein is CASSESGRGSYEQYF.

The table lists this clone with a count of one. This chain connects TRBV6-5 to TRBJ1-4; D is unresolved. V was clipped by 5 bases and J by 0 bases, with 10 bases between them. The CDR3 spans 15 residues. CDR1 is MNHEY, CDR2 SVGAGI, per germline. The CDR3 DNA reads as TGTGCCAGCAGTGCCCAGACAACAACTAATGAAAAACTGTTTTTT. Translating gives CASSAQTTTNEKLFF.

The rearrangement links TRBV7-3 to TRBJ2-3, with D possibly being TRBD2 (5 bases). Germline values: CDR1 SGHTA, CDR2 FQGTGA. Trimming shortened V by 4 bases and J by 6 bases, and 14 bases separated the two germline ends. This CDR3 comprises 14 residues. The CDR3 sequence is CASSSGLPPDTQYF. The CDR3 nucleotides are TGTGCCAGCAGCTCTGGACTTCCCCCGGATACGCAGTATTTT.

The chain combines TRBV7-2 with TRBJ2-7; 8 bases fit TRBD2. The CDR3 contains 14 residues. V shed 1 base, J shed 7 bases, and the junction held 6 bases outside the gene matches. Per germline, CDR1 SGHTA and CDR2 FQGNSA. The CDR3 here is CASSLGTSFGEQYF. CDR3 DNA: TGTGCCAGCAGCTTAGGGACTAGCTTTGGTGAGCAGTACTTC.

The rearrangement joins TRBV30 to TRBJ2-5; D may be TRBD1 (6 bases). In germline, CDR1 is GTSNPN, CDR2 SVGIG (reference sequence). V was cut by 0 bases and J by 5 bases, with 10 bases left in between. The CDR3 is 13 residues long. This CDR3 reads CAWSVLQGETQYF. The CDR3 DNA is TGTGCCTGGAGTGTACTCCAGGGGGAGACCCAGTACTTC.

V and J are TRBV28 and TRBJ1-2, with a possible D match to TRBD1 (5 bases). Trimming took 2 bases from V and 5 from J, leaving 9 bases between them. This CDR3 is 13 amino acids long. CDR1 is MDHEN and CDR2 is SYDVKM in the germline V gene. The CDR3 protein is CASSLGTRYGYTF. DNA for the CDR3: TGTGCCAGCAGTTTAGGGACGCGGTATGGCTACACCTTC.

Only a few counts were recorded for this clone. This sequence joins TRBV29-1 and TRBJ2-3; either TRBD1 or TRBD2 may fit D (5 bases each). V lost 1 base to trimming and J lost 0 bases, with 11 bases between them. CDR3 length: 15 residues. Germline CDR1 SQVTM, CDR2 ANQGSEA. The CDR3 DNA is TGCAGCGTTGAAGCGGGGACCACTAGCACAGATACGCAGTATTTT. Protein: CSVEAGTTSTDTQYF.

The chain combines TRBV4-3 with TRBJ1-1; 8 bases are a match to TRBD1. This CDR3 region has 16 residues. The trim removed 1 base at V and 3 bases at J, leaving 7 bases unmatched. CDR1 is LGHNA, CDR2 YSLEER, per germline. The CDR3 DNA reads as TGCGCCAGCAGCCAAGGAAAGTGGACAGGGCACACTGAAGCTTTCTTT. Translated, it gives CASSQGKWTGHTEAFF.

This clone came up once. The chain has TRBV15 and TRBJ2-1; 9 positions match TRBD2. Germline CDR1 LNHNV, CDR2 YYDKDF (reference sequence). V was pared by 7 bases and J by 5 bases, with 6 bases of the junction left unmatched. CDR3 length: 14 residues. The CDR3 region is CATTPGLADNEQFF. For the CDR3, the DNA is TGTGCCACCACCCCGGGACTAGCTGACAATGAGCAGTTCTTC.

The rearrangement links TRBV21-1 to TRBJ2-3. TRBV21-1 is a pseudogene segment. CDR3 length: 13 amino acids. DNA for the CDR3: TGTGCCAGCAGCAAAGCGCTGGCAGATACGCAGTATTTT. This sequence encodes CASSKALADTQYF.

V is TRBV5-1 and J is TRBJ1-2; no clear D. The germline CDR1 and CDR2 sequences are SGHRS and YFSETQ. The CDR3 runs 15 residues. V shed 1 base and J shed 0 bases, with 10 bases lying between them. In DNA form, the CDR3 reads TGCGCCAGCAGCTTGCCCAGCCCCTCTAACTATGGCTACACCTTC. Residues: CASSLPSPSNYGYTF.

The table lists this clone with a count of one. The chain has TRBV28 and TRBJ1-2; perhaps TRBD1 as D (6 bases). V was pared by 5 bases and J by 2 bases, with 12 bases between. The CDR3 length is 14 residues. Looked up from germline, CDR1 is MDHEN and CDR2 is SYDVKM. CDR3 nucleotide sequence: TGTGCCAGCAGTCCAATACAGGGAAACTATGGCTACACCTTC. It codes for CASSPIQGNYGYTF.

This rearrangement joins TRBV29-1 to TRBJ1-2, with D perhaps matching TRBD1 (6 bases). Germline V CDR1 and CDR2: SQVTM, ANQGSEA. The V gene lost 7 bases and the J gene lost 8 bases, with 14 bases spanning the gap. The CDR3 runs to 11 residues. CDR3 in DNA: TGCAGCGCTGATAGGGGGGAGGGCTACACCTTC. Protein sequence: CSADRGEGYTF.

This clone was observed once. The chain joins TRBV28 to TRBJ1-2; D is unresolved. Germline-derived CDR1 and CDR2 are MDHEN and SYDVKM. The V end was cut by 2 bases, the J end by 7 bases, with 14 bases between. The CDR3 is made up of 14 amino acids. The CDR3 nucleotides are TGTGCCAGCAGTTTAGCCCCCCTTGGTTCTGGCTACACCTTC. Amino acids: CASSLAPLGSGYTF.

J is TRBJ2-1 and V is TRBV11-3; 8 bases agree with TRBD2. The V gene end was trimmed by 5 bases and the J gene end by 10 bases; junction bases not matched to a gene: 13. The CDR3 is made up of 15 amino acids. Germline assignment: CDR1 SGHNT and CDR2 YENEEA. The CDR3 here is CASSNGLARQQEQFF. Written as DNA, the CDR3 is TGTGCCAGCAGCAACGGACTAGCTCGCCAGCAAGAGCAGTTCTTC.

This clone came up once. The chain couples TRBV25-1 to TRBJ2-5; no definite D call. The CDR3 consists of 10 residues. Trimming removed 8 bases at V and 4 bases at J, with 5 bases between. The germline V gene has CDR1 MGHDK and CDR2 SYGVNS. CDR3 DNA: TGTGCCAGCGGCCTAGAGACCCAGTACTTC. Protein product: CASGLETQYF.

The chain's CDR3 is CASSLQELTTYGYTF. As DNA, the CDR3 is TGTGCCAGCAGCTTACAGGAGCTAACCACCTATGGCTACACCTTC. The J gene is TRBJ1-2, the V gene TRBV7-9; D is uncertain. V gave up 2 bases and J gave up 4 bases, with 14 bases separating them. The CDR3 length is 15 residues. Germline-derived CDR1 and CDR2 are SEHNR and FQNEAQ (reference sequence).

This clone was detected only once. The genes are TRBV5-1 and TRBJ2-1; D possibly corresponds to TRBD1 (6 bases). The CDR3 covers 14 residues. V lost 0 bases, J lost 3 bases, and 7 bases lay in between. From germline, CDR1 is SGHRS and CDR2 YFSETQ. The CDR3 sequence is CASSLGTDYNEQFF. Here the CDR3 DNA reads TGCGCCAGCAGCTTGGGGACAGACTACAATGAGCAGTTCTTC. The whole variable domain, filled in from reference TRBV5-1 and TRBJ2-1, reads KAGVTQTPRYLIKTRGQQVTLSCSPISGHRSVSWYQQTPGQGLQFLFEYFSETQRNKGNFPGRFSGRQFSNSRSEMNVSTLELGDSALYLCASSLGTDYNEQFFGPGTRLTVL.